A single sample gave rise to the 8 T cell receptor delta chains below, sequenced in a study of γδ T cells in repeated Plasmodium falciparum infection. Gammadelta T cells were flow-sorted from PBMC into Vgamma9/Vdelta2+ and Vdelta2-negative populations for bulk analysis. TCRdb reanalysed the multiplex PCR reads with CATT. This sample has tens of thousands of delta-chain clones, with around 1.7% found just once. Sequencing was performed on gamma-delta T cells from blood. Receptors originate from a pool of human donors (malaria-infected and uninfected, not separated).

This clone showed up just a few times. The protein in TCRdb stems from a much larger clone and differs at residue 5 from this DNA's translation, likely a read error; here the protein is translated from the DNA. The chain employs TRDV2 and TRDJ1; 8 nucleotides match TRDD3. TCRdb records no J gene; here it was assigned by comparing the DNA to germline. This CDR3 has 13 residues. Looked up from germline, CDR1 is GEAIGNYY and CDR2 is EKD. J gave up 7 bases and V 3 bases, and 6 bases lay outside the gene matches. The CDR3 coding sequence is TGTGCCTGTGACTCACTGGGGGGTAGTAAACTCATCTTT. Protein: CACDSLGGSKLIF.

Details on this clone: This DNA translates differently at residue 8 from the TCRdb protein, which is that of a much larger clone; a read error is likely, and the protein shown is the DNA's own translation. The chain joins TRDV3 to TRDJ1; 12 nucleotides align to TRDD3. Germline CDR1 is TVYSNPD and CDR2 is GDNSRS (reference sequence). J was trimmed by 2 bases and V by 5 bases; bases with no gene match: 24. This CDR3 is built from 20 residues. The CDR3 sequence: CAKAFRGRTGGYTYTDKLIF. The DNA of the CDR3 is TGTGCCAAGGCCTTCCGCGGTCGGACTGGGGGATACACCTATACCGATAAACTCATCTTT.

In regard to this clone: The protein that TCRdb holds for this DNA derives from a much larger clone and differs from the translated DNA at residue 18, which likely indicates a read error; the protein shown here is translated from the DNA. The V gene is TRDV1, the J gene TRDJ1; 11 bases agree with TRDD3. The J gene comes from matching the DNA to germline here; TCRdb lacks it. The CDR3 spans 21 residues. Germline V gene data show CDR1 as TSWWSYY and CDR2 as QGS. The CDR3 DNA reads TGTGCTCTTGGGGAACGGATCCGGTACTGGGGGATAAGTTCTTACACCGATAGACTCATCTTT. Translated: CALGERIRYWGISSYTDRLIF.

This clone was seen many times. This DNA's translation and the protein TCRdb lists, from a much larger clone, do not match at residue 7, likely due to a read error; the protein shown is translated from the DNA. The V and J genes are TRDV1 and TRDJ1; D assignment may be TRDD2 or TRDD3 (5 bases each). Germline assignment: CDR1 TSWWSYY and CDR2 QGS. Deletions cut 3 bases from V and 0 bases from J, with 23 bases between. The CDR3 extends over 19 amino acids. The chain's CDR3 is CALGDPGPFGRGYTDKLIF. CDR3 coding DNA: TGTGCTCTTGGGGACCCAGGTCCCTTCGGGAGGGGGTACACCGATAAACTCATCTTT.

The gene calls are TRDV1 and TRDJ1; possibly TRDD3 for D (5 bases). Here the J gene was assigned by germline matching of the DNA, as TCRdb has none. Germline loops: CDR1 TSWWSYY, CDR2 QGS. V gave up 4 bases and J gave up 0 bases, with 18 bases separating them. The CDR3 loop spans 17 amino acids. The CDR3 reads CALGVNHRPWDTDKLIF. The CDR3 DNA is TGTGCTCTTGGGGTAAACCACAGGCCCTGGGACACCGATAAACTCATCTTT.

A remark on this clone: TCRdb has a much larger clone's protein, which differs at residue 14 from the translation of this DNA, likely because of a read error; what is shown is the protein translated from the DNA. The V call is TRDV1, the J call TRDJ1; 7 positions agree with TRDD2. J gave up 0 bases and V 2 bases, and 21 bases lay outside the gene matches. Germline assignment: CDR1 TSWWSYY and CDR2 QGS. The CDR3 totals 21 residues. The CDR3 DNA sequence: TGTGCTCTTGGGGAATTTTCCTACCGGGTCCAGCCCGCCCCCTACACCGATAAACTCATCTTT. It codes for CALGEFSYRVQPAPYTDKLIF.

A note on this clone: It is likely a read error: a sequence one base away is far more abundant. The same CDR3 is also encoded by other DNA sequences in this sample. This chain joins TRDV1 and TRDJ1; the D gene is possibly TRDD2 (6 bases). Trimming removed 3 bases at V and 2 bases at J, with 22 bases between. Germline V gives CDR1 TSWWSYY, CDR2 QGS. The CDR3 runs 18 residues. The CDR3 bases are TGTGCTCTTGGGGAGGGTCCTACGCCGCCCCTCCCGACCGATAAACTCATCTTT. Its translation is CALGEGPTPPLPTDKLIF.

This clone has a handful of counts. TCRdb's protein for this DNA is that of a much larger clone and differs from the translation at residue 21, likely a read error; the protein shown is the DNA translation. There is no J gene call, but TRDV2 is given as the V gene; the table assigns TRDD3, which was not confirmed against the DNA. Germline-derived CDR1 and CDR2 are GEAIGNYY and EKD. There are 22 residues in the CDR3. The CDR3 is CACDTVLRPHTGGYAAPNKLTF. CDR3 DNA: TGTGCCTGTGACACCGTTCTTCGGCCTCATACTGGGGGATACGCCGCACCTAATAAACTCACCTTT.